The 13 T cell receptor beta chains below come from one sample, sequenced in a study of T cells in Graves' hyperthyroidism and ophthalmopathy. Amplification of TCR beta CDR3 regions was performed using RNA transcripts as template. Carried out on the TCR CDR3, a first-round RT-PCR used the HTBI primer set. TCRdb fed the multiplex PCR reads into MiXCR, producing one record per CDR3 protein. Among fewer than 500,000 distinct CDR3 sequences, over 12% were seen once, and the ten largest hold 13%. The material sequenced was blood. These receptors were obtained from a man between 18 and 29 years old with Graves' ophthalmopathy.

The CDR3 region has the DNA TGTGCCAGCAGCTTAGGCCCAGGGGGCGAATCCTACGAGCAGTACTTC. Its translation is CASSLGPGGESYEQYF. The rearrangement uses TRBV7-9 and TRBJ2-7, with 8 bases aligning to TRBD1. Germline V gene lookup returns CDR1 SEHNR and CDR2 FQNEAQ (reference sequence). J lost 1 base, V lost 1 base, and 6 bases had no gene match. CDR3 length: 16 residues.

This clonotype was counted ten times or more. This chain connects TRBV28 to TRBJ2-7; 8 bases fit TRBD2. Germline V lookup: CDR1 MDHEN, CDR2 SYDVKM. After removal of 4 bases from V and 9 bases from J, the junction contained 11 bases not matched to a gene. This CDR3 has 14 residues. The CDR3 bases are TGTGCCAGCAGTTGGAGCGGGAGCGCCTTTCGGCAGTACTTC. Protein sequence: CASSWSGSAFRQYF.

The DNA of the CDR3 is TGTGCCAGCAGTGTTGCCCCAGGGGGCAATCAGCCCCAGCATTTT. Residues: CASSVAPGGNQPQHF. V usage is TRBV6-1 and J usage is TRBJ1-5, with D possibly TRBD1 on 6 matching bases. Trimming took off 4 bases at V and 2 bases at J, with 12 bases between the two ends. This CDR3 comprises 15 residues. Germline V CDR1 and CDR2: MNHNS, SASEGT.

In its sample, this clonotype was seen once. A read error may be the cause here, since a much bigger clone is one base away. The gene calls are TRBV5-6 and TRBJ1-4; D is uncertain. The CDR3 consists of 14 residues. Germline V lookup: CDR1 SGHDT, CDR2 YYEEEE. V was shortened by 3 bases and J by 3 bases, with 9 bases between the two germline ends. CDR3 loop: CASSSVTPNEKLFF. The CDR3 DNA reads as TGTGCCAGCAGCTCGGTGACACCTAATGAAAAACTGTTTTTT.

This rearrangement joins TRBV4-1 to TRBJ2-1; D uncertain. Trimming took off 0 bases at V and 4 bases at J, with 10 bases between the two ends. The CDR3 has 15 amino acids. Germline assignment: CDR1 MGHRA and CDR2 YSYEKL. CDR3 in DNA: TGCGCCAGCAGCCAAGAAGGGTCGGTTTACAATGAGCAGTTCTTC. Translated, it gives CASSQEGSVYNEQFF.

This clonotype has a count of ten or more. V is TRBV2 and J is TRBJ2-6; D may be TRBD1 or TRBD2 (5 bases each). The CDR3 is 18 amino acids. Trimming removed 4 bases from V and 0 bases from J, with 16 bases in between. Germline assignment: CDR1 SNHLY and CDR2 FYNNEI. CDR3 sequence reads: CASSGLGGRHSGANVLTF. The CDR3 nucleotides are TGTGCCAGCAGTGGTCTTGGGGGACGGCACTCTGGGGCCAACGTCCTGACTTTC.

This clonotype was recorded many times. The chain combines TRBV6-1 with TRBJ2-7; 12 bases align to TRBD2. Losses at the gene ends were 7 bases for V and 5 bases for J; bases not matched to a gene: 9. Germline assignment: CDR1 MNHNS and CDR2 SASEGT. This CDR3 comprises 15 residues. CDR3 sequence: CASTSGLAGIDEQYF. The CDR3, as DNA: TGTGCCAGCACCTCAGGACTAGCGGGAATCGACGAGCAGTACTTC.

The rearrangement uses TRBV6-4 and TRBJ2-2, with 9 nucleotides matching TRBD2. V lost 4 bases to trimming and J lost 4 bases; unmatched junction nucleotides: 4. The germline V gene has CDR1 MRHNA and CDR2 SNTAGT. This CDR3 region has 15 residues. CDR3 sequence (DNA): TGTGCCAGCAGTGTATTAGCGGGAGTCACCGGGGAGCTGTTTTTT. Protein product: CASSVLAGVTGELFF.

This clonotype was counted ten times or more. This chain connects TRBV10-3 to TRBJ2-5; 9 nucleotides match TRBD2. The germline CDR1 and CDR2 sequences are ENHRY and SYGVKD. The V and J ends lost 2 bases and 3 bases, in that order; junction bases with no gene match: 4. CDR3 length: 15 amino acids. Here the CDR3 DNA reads TGTGCCATCAGTGAGCCGGGACTAGCAGAAGAGACCCAGTACTTC. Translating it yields CAISEPGLAEETQYF.

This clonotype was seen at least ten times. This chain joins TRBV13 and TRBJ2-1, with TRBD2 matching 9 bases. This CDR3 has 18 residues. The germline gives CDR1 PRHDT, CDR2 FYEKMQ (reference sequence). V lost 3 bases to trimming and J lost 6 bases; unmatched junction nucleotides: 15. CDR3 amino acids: CASSLLAGSIFRVNEQFF. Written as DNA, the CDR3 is TGTGCCAGCAGCTTGCTAGCGGGGAGCATTTTTAGGGTCAATGAGCAGTTCTTC.

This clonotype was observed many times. In DNA form, the CDR3 reads TGTGCCAGCAGCGTACGGCCACCCTCAGGCTCACAGGGCTCTCTTGAGACCCAGTACTTC. Encoded protein: CASSVRPPSGSQGSLETQYF. V is TRBV9 and J is TRBJ2-5; a possible D gene is TRBD1 (6 bases). Germline assignment: CDR1 SGDLS and CDR2 YYNGEE. Trimming removed 1 base at V and 5 bases at J, with 30 bases between. CDR3 length: 20 amino acids. Full variable domain (rest looked up from reference TRBV9 and TRBJ2-5): DSGVTQTPKHLITATGQRVTLRCSPRSGDLSVYWYQQSLDQGLQFLIQYYNGEERAKGNILERFSAQQFPDLHSELNLSSLELGDSALYFCASSVRPPSGSQGSLETQYFGPGTRLLVL.

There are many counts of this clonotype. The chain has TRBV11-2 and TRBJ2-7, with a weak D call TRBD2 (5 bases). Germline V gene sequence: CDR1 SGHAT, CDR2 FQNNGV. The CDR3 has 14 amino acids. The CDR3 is CASEWSGVTYEQYF. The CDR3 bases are TGTGCGAGCGAATGGTCCGGGGTCACCTACGAGCAGTACTTC.

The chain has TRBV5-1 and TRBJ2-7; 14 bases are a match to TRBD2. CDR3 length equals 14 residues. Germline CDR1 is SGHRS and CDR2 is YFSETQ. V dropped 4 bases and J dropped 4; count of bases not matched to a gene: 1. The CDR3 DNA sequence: TGCGCCAGCAGCCGGACTAGCGGGAGGTACGAGCAGTACTTC. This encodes CASSRTSGRYEQYF.